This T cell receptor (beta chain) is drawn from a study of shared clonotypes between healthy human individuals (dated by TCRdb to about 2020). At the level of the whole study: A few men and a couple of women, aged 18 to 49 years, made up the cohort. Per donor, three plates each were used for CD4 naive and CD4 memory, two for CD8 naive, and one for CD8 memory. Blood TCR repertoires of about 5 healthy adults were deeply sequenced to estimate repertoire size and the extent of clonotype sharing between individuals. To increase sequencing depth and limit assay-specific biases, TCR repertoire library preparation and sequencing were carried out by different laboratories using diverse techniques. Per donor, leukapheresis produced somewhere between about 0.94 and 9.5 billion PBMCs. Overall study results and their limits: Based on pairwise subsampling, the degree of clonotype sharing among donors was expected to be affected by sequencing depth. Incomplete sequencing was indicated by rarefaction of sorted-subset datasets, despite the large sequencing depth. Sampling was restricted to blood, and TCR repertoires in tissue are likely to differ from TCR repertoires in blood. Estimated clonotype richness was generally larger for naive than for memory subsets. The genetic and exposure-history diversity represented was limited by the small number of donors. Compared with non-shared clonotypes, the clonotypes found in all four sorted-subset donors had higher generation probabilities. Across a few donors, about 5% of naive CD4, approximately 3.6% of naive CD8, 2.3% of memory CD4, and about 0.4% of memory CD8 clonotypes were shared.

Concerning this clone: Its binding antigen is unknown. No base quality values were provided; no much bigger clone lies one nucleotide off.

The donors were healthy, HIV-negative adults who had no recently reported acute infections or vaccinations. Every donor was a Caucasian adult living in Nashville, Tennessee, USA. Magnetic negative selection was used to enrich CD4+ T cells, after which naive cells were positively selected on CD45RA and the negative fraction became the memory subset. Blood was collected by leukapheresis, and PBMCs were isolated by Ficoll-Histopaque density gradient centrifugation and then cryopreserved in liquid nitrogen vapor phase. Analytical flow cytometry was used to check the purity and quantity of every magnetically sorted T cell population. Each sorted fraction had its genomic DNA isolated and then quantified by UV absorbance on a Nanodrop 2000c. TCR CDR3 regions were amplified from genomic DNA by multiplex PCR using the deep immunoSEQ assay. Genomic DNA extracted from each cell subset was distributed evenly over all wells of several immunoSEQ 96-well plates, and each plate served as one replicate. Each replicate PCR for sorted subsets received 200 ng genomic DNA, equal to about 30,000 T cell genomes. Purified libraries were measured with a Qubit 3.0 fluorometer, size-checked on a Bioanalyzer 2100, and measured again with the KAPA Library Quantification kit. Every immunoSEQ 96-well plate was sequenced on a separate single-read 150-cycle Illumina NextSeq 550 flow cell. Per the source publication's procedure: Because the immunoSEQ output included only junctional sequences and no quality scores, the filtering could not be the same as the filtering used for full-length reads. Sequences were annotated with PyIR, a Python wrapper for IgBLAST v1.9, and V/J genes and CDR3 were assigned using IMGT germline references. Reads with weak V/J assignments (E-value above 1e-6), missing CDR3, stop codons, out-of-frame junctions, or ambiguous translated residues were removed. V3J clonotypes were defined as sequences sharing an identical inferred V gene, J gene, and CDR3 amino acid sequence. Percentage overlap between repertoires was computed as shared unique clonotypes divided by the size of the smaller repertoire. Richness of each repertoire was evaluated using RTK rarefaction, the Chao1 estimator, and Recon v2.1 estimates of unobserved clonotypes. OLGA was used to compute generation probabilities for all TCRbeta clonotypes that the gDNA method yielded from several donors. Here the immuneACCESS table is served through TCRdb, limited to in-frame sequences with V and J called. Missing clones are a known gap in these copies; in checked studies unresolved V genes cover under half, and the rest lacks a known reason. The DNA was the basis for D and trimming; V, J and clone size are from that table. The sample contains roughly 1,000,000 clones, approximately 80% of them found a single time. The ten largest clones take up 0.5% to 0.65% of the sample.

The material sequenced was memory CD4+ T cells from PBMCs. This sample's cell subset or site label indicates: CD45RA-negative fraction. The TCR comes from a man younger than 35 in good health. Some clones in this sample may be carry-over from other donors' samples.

The DNA sequence is TGTGCCAGCAGCTTAATCCCCGGGGCTTGGACTGAAGCTTTCTTT. It is translated as CASSLIPGAWTEAFF. The chain joins TRBV7-9 to TRBJ1-1; 5 matching bases give a weak D call of TRBD1. CDR1 and CDR2 are read off the germline V gene (reference sequence) as SEHNR and FQNEAQ. The V end loses 2 bases and the J end loses 5 bases, and a stretch of 15 bases separates them. The CDR3 sequence holds 15 residues, the cysteine and phenylalanine included. Kept here is only the CDR3 DNA, which spans 45 bases and is read in frame from base 1.